This T cell receptor beta chain was identified during a study of cytomegalovirus exposure and HLA in healthy donors. Whole-study findings and limits: Cytomegalovirus-associated status was assigned to 164 TCR beta chains.

V lost 3 bases, J lost 2 bases, and 15 bases lay in between. This CDR3 has 16 residues. Germline V gene lookup returns CDR1 KGHSH and CDR2 LQKENI. PCR was performed using 60 Vbeta and 13 Jbeta primers. Profiling relied on immunoSEQ multiplex PCR, and the TCRdb table lists in-frame clones only, not all of them. The listing contains around 50,000 clones. As regards this clone: Its antigen remains unidentified.

The sequence was obtained from a woman under 40 in good health and CMV-seropositive. V and J are TRBV18 and TRBJ2-3, with D possibly being TRBD1 (5 bases). Specimen: PBMCs. CDR3: CASSPDRTFATDTQYF. CDR3 in DNA: TGTGCCAGCTCACCTGACAGAACTTTTGCCACAGATACGCAGTATTTT.